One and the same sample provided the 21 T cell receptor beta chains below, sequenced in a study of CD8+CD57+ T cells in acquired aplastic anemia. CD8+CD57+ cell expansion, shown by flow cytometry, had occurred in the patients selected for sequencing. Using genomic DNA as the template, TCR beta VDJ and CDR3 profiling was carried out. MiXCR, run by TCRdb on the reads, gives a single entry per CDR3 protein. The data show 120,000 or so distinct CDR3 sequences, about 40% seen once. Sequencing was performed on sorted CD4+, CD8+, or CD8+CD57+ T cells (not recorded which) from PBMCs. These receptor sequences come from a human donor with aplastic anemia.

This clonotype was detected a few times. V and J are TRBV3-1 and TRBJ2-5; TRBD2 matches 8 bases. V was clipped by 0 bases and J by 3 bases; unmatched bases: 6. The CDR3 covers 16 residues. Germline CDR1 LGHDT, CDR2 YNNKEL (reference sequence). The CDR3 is CASSQDQAGGKETQYF. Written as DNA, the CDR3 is TGTGCCAGCAGCCAAGATCAGGCGGGGGGCAAAGAGACCCAGTACTTC.

CDR3 in amino acids: CASLRGLTDTQYF. The CDR3 region has the DNA TGTGCCAGCCTACGAGGGCTCACAGATACGCAGTATTTT. The V call is TRBV7-2, the J call TRBJ2-3; D possibly corresponds to TRBD2 (5 bases). The V gene lost 8 bases and the J gene lost 2 bases, with 11 bases spanning the gap. This CDR3 contains 13 residues. Germline assignment: CDR1 SGHTA and CDR2 FQGNSA.

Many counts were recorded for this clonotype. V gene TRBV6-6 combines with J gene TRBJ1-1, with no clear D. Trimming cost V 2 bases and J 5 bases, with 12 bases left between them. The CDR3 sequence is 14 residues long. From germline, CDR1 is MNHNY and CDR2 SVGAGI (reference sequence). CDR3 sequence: CASSYEQTTTEAFF. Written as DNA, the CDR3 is TGTGCCAGCAGTTACGAACAGACTACAACTGAAGCTTTCTTT.

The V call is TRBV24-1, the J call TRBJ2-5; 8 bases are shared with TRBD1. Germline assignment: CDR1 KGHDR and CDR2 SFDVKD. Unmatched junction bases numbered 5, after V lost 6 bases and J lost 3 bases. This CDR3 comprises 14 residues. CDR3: CATSSTGGKETQYF. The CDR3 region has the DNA TGTGCCACCAGTAGTACAGGGGGAAAAGAGACCCAGTACTTC.

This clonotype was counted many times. CDR3 bases: TGTGCCAGCAGTATAAGGACAGGGAGCTCCTACGAGCAGTACGTC. This translates into CASSIRTGSSYEQYV. V and J are TRBV6-1 and TRBJ2-7; 8 nucleotides agree with TRBD1. The germline gives CDR1 MNHNS, CDR2 SASEGT. Trimming took 5 bases from V and 0 from J; bases not matched to a gene: 6. This CDR3 has 15 amino acids.

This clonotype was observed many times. The CDR3 nucleotides are TGCGCCAGCAGCCAAGAGGAAGTGGGAGGATTCACCTACGAGCAGTACTTC. Protein product: CASSQEEVGGFTYEQYF. The chain has TRBV4-1 and TRBJ2-7; D is possibly TRBD2 (6 bases). The CDR3 consists of 17 residues. Germline lookup yields CDR1 MGHRA and CDR2 YSYEKL. Trimming took off 0 bases at V and 2 bases at J, with 17 bases between the two ends.

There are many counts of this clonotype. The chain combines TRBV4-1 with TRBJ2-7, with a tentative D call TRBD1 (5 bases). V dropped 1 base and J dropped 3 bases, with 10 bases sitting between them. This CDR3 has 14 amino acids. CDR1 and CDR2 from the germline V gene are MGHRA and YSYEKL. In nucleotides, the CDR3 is TGCGCCAGCAGCCAAGGACCAGGGCTCTACGAGCAGTACTTC. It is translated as CASSQGPGLYEQYF.

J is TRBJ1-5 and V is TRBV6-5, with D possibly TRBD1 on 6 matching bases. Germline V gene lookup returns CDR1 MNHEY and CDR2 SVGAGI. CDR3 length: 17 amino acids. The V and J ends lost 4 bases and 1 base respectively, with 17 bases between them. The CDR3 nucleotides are TGTGCCAGCAGTTGCTTTGTGGGGGCGACGAGCAATCAGCCCCAGCATTTT. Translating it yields CASSCFVGATSNQPQHF.

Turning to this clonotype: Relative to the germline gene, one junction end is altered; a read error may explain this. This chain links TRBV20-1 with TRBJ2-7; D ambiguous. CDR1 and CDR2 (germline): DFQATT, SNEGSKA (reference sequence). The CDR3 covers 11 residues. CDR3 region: CSAGIDLEQCF. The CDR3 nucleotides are TGCAGTGCTGGAATTGATCTCGAGCAGTGCTTC.

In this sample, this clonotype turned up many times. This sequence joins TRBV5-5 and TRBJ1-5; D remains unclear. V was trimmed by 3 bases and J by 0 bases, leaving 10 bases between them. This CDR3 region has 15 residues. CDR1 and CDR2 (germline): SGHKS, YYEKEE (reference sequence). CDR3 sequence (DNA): TGTGCCAGCAGCTCCGCGCCACGTAGCAATCAGCCCCAGCATTTT. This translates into CASSSAPRSNQPQHF.

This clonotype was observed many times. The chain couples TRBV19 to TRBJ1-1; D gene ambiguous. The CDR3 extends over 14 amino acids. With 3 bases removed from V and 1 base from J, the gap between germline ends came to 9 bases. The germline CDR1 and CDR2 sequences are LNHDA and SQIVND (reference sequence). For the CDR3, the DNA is TGTGCCAGTAGTATCAGAGGGCCGAACACTGAAGCTTTCTTT. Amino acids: CASSIRGPNTEAFF.

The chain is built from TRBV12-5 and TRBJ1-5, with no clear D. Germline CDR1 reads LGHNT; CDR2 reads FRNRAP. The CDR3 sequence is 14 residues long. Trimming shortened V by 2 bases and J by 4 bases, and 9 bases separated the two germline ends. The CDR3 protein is CASGLRHLNQPQHF. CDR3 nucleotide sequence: TGTGCTAGTGGTTTGAGACATTTGAATCAGCCCCAGCATTTT.

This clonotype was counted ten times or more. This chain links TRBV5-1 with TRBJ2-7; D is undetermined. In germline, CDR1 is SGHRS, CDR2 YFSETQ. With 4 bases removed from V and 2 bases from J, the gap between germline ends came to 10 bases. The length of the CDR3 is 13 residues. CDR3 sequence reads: CASSQPRTYEQYF. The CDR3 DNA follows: TGCGCCAGCAGCCAGCCGAGAACCTACGAGCAGTACTTC. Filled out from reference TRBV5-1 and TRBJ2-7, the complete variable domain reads KAGVTQTPRYLIKTRGQQVTLSCSPISGHRSVSWYQQTPGQGLQFLFEYFSETQRNKGNFPGRFSGRQFSNSRSEMNVSTLELGDSALYLCASSQPRTYEQYFGPGTRLTVT.

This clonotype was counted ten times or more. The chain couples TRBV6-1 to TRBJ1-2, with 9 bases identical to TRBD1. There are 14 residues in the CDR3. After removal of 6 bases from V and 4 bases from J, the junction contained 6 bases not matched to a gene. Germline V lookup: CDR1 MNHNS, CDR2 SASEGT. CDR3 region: CASRPTGGAYGYTF. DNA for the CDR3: TGTGCCAGCAGGCCGACAGGGGGGGCCTATGGCTACACCTTC.

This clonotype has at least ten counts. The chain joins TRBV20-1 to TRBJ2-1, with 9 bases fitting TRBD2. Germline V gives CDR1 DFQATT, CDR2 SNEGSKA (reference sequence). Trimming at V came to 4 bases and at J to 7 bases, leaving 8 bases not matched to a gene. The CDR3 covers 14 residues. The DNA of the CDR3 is TGCAGTGCTATAAAAGCGGGGGGTGGGAATGAGCAGTTCTTC. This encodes CSAIKAGGGNEQFF.

The CDR3 is CATSTLMVGLSRRFF. Here the CDR3 DNA reads TGTGCCACCAGCACCTTGATGGTAGGCCTCTCCAGACGGTTCTTC. The V and J genes are TRBV15 and TRBJ2-1; D gene uncertain. CDR1 LNHNV and CDR2 YYDKDF come from the germline V gene (reference sequence). This CDR3 is built from 15 residues. Deletions cut 4 bases from V and 15 bases from J, with 25 bases between.

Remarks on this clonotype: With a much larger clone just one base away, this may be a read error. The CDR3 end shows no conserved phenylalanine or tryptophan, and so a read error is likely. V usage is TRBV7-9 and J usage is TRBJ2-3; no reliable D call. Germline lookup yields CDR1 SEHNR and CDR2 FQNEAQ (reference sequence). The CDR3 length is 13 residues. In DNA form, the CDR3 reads TGCGCCAGCAGCCAAGTATTCACAGATACGCAGTATTTG. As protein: CASSQVFTDTQYL.

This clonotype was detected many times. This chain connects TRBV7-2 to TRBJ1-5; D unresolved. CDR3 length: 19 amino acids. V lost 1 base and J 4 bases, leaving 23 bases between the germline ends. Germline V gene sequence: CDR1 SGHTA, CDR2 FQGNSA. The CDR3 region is CASSLGPGRSRTRNQPQHF. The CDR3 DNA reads TGTGCCAGCAGCTTAGGTCCGGGCCGGTCTCGAACAAGGAATCAGCCCCAGCATTTT.

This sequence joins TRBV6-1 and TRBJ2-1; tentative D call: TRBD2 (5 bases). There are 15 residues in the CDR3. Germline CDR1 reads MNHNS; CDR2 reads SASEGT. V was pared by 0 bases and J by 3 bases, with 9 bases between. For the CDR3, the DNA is TGTGCCAGCAGTGAAGCGGGAGAGGGCTACAATGAGCAGTTCTTC. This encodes CASSEAGEGYNEQFF.

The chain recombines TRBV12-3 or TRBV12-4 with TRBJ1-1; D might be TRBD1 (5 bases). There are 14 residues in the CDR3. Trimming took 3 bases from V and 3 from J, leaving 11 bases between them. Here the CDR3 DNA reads TGTGCCAGCAGTTTTCAGGGCACGGACACTGAAGCTTTCTTT. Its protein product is CASSFQGTDTEAFF.

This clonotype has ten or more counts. The CDR3 here is CASSIRTSGAFPGNTGELFF. For the CDR3, the DNA is TGTGCCAGTAGTATAAGGACTAGCGGGGCCTTCCCAGGGAACACCGGGGAGCTGTTTTTT. The V call is TRBV19, the J call TRBJ2-2; 12 bases map to TRBD2. CDR3 length equals 20 residues. Trimming cost V 2 bases and J 1 base; bases outside gene matches: 11. Germline CDR1 is LNHDA and CDR2 is SQIVND (reference sequence).